This T cell receptor beta chain originates from a study of T-cell reconstitution after alpha-beta-depleted transplantation in children. TCRbeta library preparation incorporated unique molecular identifiers. TCRdb recomputed calls from the PCR reads with MiXCR, one row per CDR3 protein. The table has around 340,000 distinct CDR3 sequences, about 14% seen once. The CDR3 extends over 15 amino acids. The V and J ends lost 6 bases and 2 bases, in that order; junction bases with no gene match: 10. Germline CDR1 SGHNT, CDR2 YYREEE (reference sequence). This sequence was found in a human donor who donated a stem cell graft to a child with Fanconi anemia. The specimen comprised PBMCs, sampled from the stem cell graft. This chain connects TRBV5-4 to TRBJ1-1; 7 nucleotides agree with TRBD1. The CDR3 sequence is CASNPTGQRNTEAFF. CDR3 nucleotides: TGTGCCAGCAACCCGACAGGGCAAAGAAACACTGAAGCTTTCTTT. Using reference TRBV5-4 and TRBJ1-1 for the parts outside the CDR3, the full variable domain is ETGVTQSPTHLIKTRGQQVTLRCSSQSGHNTVSWYQQALGQGPQFIFQYYREEENGRGNFPPRFSGLQFPNYSSELNVNALELDDSALYLCASNPTGQRNTEAFFGQGTRLTVV.